The next 10 T cell receptor beta chains were all read from a single sample in a study of blood T cells in healthy people across ages. PCR was performed a second time for about 7 to 11 cycles using a sample-barcoded 5' primer and a J-beta primer mix. One entry per CDR3 protein results from TCRdb running MiXCR on the 5' RACE reads. Counted here are 720,000 or so distinct CDR3 sequences, 40% to 45% occurring once; the ten biggest clones make up around 30%. Sample: blood. The receptors were sampled from a man of 80 years or more in good health.

The chain carries TRBV7-2 and TRBJ2-5; TRBD2 matches 7 bases. CDR1 is SGHTA, CDR2 FQGNSA, per germline. The CDR3 has 18 amino acids. Trimming at V came to 2 bases and at J to 1 base, leaving 13 bases not matched to a gene. CDR3 nucleotides: TGTGCCAGCAGCTTAAATGGCGGGAGAGGGTCCTCCCAAGAGACCCAGTACTTC. Protein sequence: CASSLNGGRGSSQETQYF.

The chain joins TRBV6-2 or TRBV6-3 to TRBJ2-5; D is uncertain. This CDR3 spans 13 amino acids. V lost 7 bases and J lost 0, with 9 bases in between. Germline assignment: CDR1 MNHEY and CDR2 SVGEGT. CDR3 in DNA: TGTGCCAGCATCTCCGGGTACCAAGAGACCCAGTACTTC. It yields the protein CASISGYQETQYF.

The chain joins TRBV10-3 to TRBJ2-3; D is ambiguous. V was clipped by 1 base and J by 6 bases, with 5 bases between them. There are 12 residues in the CDR3. The V gene's germline CDR1 is ENHRY and CDR2 SYGVKD. The CDR3 DNA sequence: TGTGCCATCAGTGAGTTGTACGATACGCAGTATTTT. It codes for CAISELYDTQYF.

The rearrangement joins TRBV5-6 to TRBJ1-2, with 8 bases that match TRBD1. The trim removed 0 bases at V and 4 bases at J, leaving 2 bases unmatched. Germline-derived CDR1 and CDR2 are SGHDT and YYEEEE. There are 14 residues in the CDR3. As DNA, the CDR3 is TGTGCCAGCAGCTTGGAGCAGGGGGCCTATGGCTACACCTTC. Protein product: CASSLEQGAYGYTF.

This clonotype came up a few times. This chain uses TRBV7-3 with TRBJ1-1; possibly TRBD1 for D (5 bases). The CDR3 contains 14 residues. Germline CDR1 SGHTA, CDR2 FQGTGA. V dropped 6 bases and J dropped 0 bases, with 11 bases sitting between them. The chain's CDR3 is CASSPGGMNTEAFF. The CDR3 DNA reads TGTGCCAGCAGTCCCGGGGGGATGAACACTGAAGCTTTCTTT.

A few counts support this clonotype. The chain uses TRBV11-2 and TRBJ2-1, with 8 bases aligning to TRBD2. This CDR3 is built from 16 residues. Germline-derived CDR1 and CDR2 are SGHAT and FQNNGV. Unmatched junction bases numbered 5, after V lost 3 bases and J lost 1 base. This chain's CDR3 is CASSFLAGGSYNEQFF. CDR3 DNA sequence: TGTGCCAGCAGCTTTCTAGCGGGTGGATCCTACAATGAGCAGTTCTTC.

CDR3 loop: CASSQGRLETQYF. For the CDR3, the DNA is TGTGCCAGCAGCCAGGGCAGGTTAGAGACCCAGTACTTC. The J gene is TRBJ2-5, the V gene TRBV14; D is unresolved. The CDR3 loop spans 13 amino acids. The germline V and J ends were trimmed by 3 bases and 4 bases, with 9 bases remaining between them. The germline V gene encodes CDR1 SGHDN and CDR2 FVKESK.

The chain links TRBV6-5 to TRBJ1-1, with D maybe TRBD1 (5 bases). Germline assignment: CDR1 MNHEY and CDR2 SVGAGI. The CDR3 runs to 13 residues. V was shortened by 7 bases and J by 0 bases, with 9 bases between the two germline ends. CDR3 sequence: CASTRGMNTEAFF. CDR3 DNA sequence: TGTGCCAGCACCCGGGGGATGAACACTGAAGCTTTCTTT.

CDR3 residues: CAESKAGWNTGELFF. In DNA form, the CDR3 reads TGTGCCGAGTCTAAAGCGGGGTGGAACACCGGGGAGCTGTTTTTT. This chain joins TRBV6-2 or TRBV6-3 and TRBJ2-2; 7 bases line up with TRBD2. There are 15 residues in the CDR3. Germline V CDR1 and CDR2: MNHEY, SVGEGT. The J segment lost 1 base and the V segment lost 11 bases, leaving 10 bases of the junction unmatched.

The rearrangement uses TRBV7-3 and TRBJ2-5; 10 nucleotides agree with TRBD1. Germline CDR1 SGHTA, CDR2 FQGTGA. The V segment lost 2 bases and the J segment 2 bases; nucleotides outside the gene matches: 14. The CDR3 spans 19 residues. CDR3 nucleotides: TGTGCCAGCAGCTTAGGACGACAGGGGGCTGCGGGAGGACAAGAGACCCAGTACTTC. This encodes CASSLGRQGAAGGQETQYF. Looking up the rest from reference TRBV7-3 and TRBJ2-5 gives the full variable domain: GAGVSQTPSNKVTEKGKYVELRCDPISGHTALYWYRQSLGQGPEFLIYFQGTGAADDSGLPNDRFFAVRPEGSVSTLKIQRTERGDSAVYLCASSLGRQGAAGGQETQYFGPGTRLLVL.